This T cell receptor beta chain was profiled in a study of response to subunit inactivated influenza vaccine. The CDR3 is made up of 12 amino acids. Germline CDR1 and CDR2: SGHAT and FQNNGV. V lost 1 base, J lost 7 bases, and 4 bases lay in between. MiXCR, run by TCRdb on the RT-PCR reads, gives a single entry per CDR3 protein. The sample consists of a few hundred thousand distinct CDR3 sequences, roughly 7.6% of them appearing once. Study results and caveats: Authors suggested seasonal influenza vaccinations each recruit few new T cells.

This clonotype showed up many times. Its antigen remains unidentified. J is TRBJ2-2 and V is TRBV11-2; no firm D call. This clonotype was sampled from a man between 50 and 70 years old who received an inactivated influenza vaccine. The sample in question was PBMCs from blood, obtained around 25 months after vaccination. CDR3 in DNA: TGTGCCAGCAGCTTAGTGGACGGGGAGCTGTTTTTT. It is translated as CASSLVDGELFF.